Presented here are 10 T cell receptor beta chains from one specimen sequenced in a study of T cell repertoires in aging, cancer and after chemotherapy. A mixed TRB-A/B primer pool amplified rearranged TRB by multiplex touch-down PCR. MiXCR, applied by TCRdb to the multiplex PCR reads, yields one record per CDR3 protein. The sample holds around 7,900 distinct CDR3 sequences, 40% seen once. Peripheral blood genomic DNA, not sorted cells or RNA, was the template. The sample taken for sequencing was blood. Receptor source: a human donor in good health.

This clonotype has only a few counts. V usage is TRBV7-2 and J usage is TRBJ2-3, with D perhaps being TRBD1 or TRBD2 (5 bases each). CDR3 size: 14 residues. Germline V CDR1 and CDR2: SGHTA, FQGNSA. V lost 4 bases, J lost 5 bases, and 13 bases lay in between. CDR3: CASSWRAREDTQYF. The CDR3, as DNA: TGTGCCAGCAGCTGGCGGGCCAGGGAAGATACGCAGTATTTT.

This clonotype was found a few times. This chain uses TRBV7-2 with TRBJ2-3; no reliable D call. The CDR3 runs to 15 residues. V was clipped by 1 base and J by 0 bases, with 8 bases between them. Per the germline V gene, CDR1 is SGHTA and CDR2 is FQGNSA. This CDR3 reads CASSLVFPSTDTQYF. CDR3 coding DNA: TGTGCCAGCAGCTTAGTTTTTCCTAGCACAGATACGCAGTATTTT.

This clonotype was counted a few times. The chain combines TRBV20-1 with TRBJ2-1, with TRBD2 matching 10 bases. This CDR3 has 14 amino acids. Trimming removed 6 bases from V and 6 bases from J; junction bases left unmatched: 8. CDR1 is DFQATT, CDR2 SNEGSKA, per germline (reference sequence). For the CDR3, the DNA is TGCAGTGCCACAAGCGGGGGGGCAGGCAATGAGCAGTTCTTC. Translating it yields CSATSGGAGNEQFF.

The DNA for the CDR3 is TGTGCCAGCAGTACATCAGGGGTTAAGTCTCCCCAGCATTTT. Translation: CASSTSGVKSPQHF. This rearrangement joins TRBV6-5 to TRBJ1-5, with D tentatively TRBD1 (6 bases). The length of the CDR3 is 14 residues. V lost 5 bases and J lost 10, with 18 bases in between. The germline gives CDR1 MNHEY, CDR2 SVGAGI.

This clonotype was seen a handful of times. The J gene is TRBJ1-2, the V gene TRBV19; D gene uncertain. This CDR3 contains 13 residues. With 6 bases removed from V and 1 base from J, the gap between germline ends came to 9 bases. Germline assignment: CDR1 LNHDA and CDR2 SQIVND (reference sequence). The CDR3 DNA reads TGTGCCAGTAGACCCCTAGATAACTATGGCTACACCTTC. Encoded protein: CASRPLDNYGYTF.

The genes are TRBV25-1 and TRBJ2-7; D may match TRBD1 or TRBD2 (5 bases each). The CDR3 consists of 17 residues. From germline, CDR1 is MGHDK and CDR2 SYGVNS. With 5 bases removed from V and 5 bases from J, the gap between germline ends came to 25 bases. CDR3 in amino acids: CASSPPVGVPSSDEQYF. In DNA, the CDR3 is TGTGCCAGCAGTCCCCCGGTGGGGGTACCCTCATCGGACGAGCAGTACTTC.

This clonotype was seen only once. V and J are TRBV28 and TRBJ1-5; D might be TRBD1 (6 bases). CDR1 is MDHEN, CDR2 SYDVKM, per germline. The CDR3 has 14 amino acids. V was shortened by 3 bases and J by 3 bases, with 9 bases between the two germline ends. CDR3 region: CASSFGQLNQPQHF. In DNA, the CDR3 is TGTGCCAGCAGTTTTGGACAGCTCAATCAGCCCCAGCATTTT.

Points on this clonotype: Given a much more abundant clone one base away, this may be a read error. The CDR3 ends on some other residue instead of the conserved phenylalanine or tryptophan, so this is likely a read error. J is TRBJ1-2 and V is TRBV29-1; tentatively, D is TRBD1 (5 bases). This CDR3 has 13 residues. Germline V gives CDR1 SQVTM, CDR2 ANQGSEA. Trimming cost V 3 bases and J 7 bases, with 15 bases left between them. CDR3 loop: CSVDSGLTGGYTS. The CDR3 DNA sequence: TGCAGCGTTGACTCGGGGCTGACTGGTGGCTACACCTCC.

This clonotype appeared a few times. The V call is TRBV12-3 or TRBV12-4, the J call TRBJ2-7, with D perhaps TRBD1 or TRBD2 (5 bases each). The CDR3 extends over 12 amino acids. V lost 4 bases to trimming and J lost 6 bases, with 10 bases between them. CDR3 residues: CASSWGFGEQYF. Written as DNA, the CDR3 is TGTGCCAGCAGTTGGGGGTTTGGCGAGCAGTACTTC.

The chain recombines TRBV12-3 or TRBV12-4 with TRBJ2-3; D not resolved. The CDR3 has 12 residues. With 8 bases removed from V and 4 bases from J, the gap between germline ends came to 10 bases. In nucleotides, the CDR3 is TGTGCCAGCTCACCATCACCAGATACGCAGTATTTT. This encodes CASSPSPDTQYF.